The text below deals with one TCR beta chain. Its specificity is unknown. This entry is derived from a study of shared clonotypes between healthy human individuals. Overall study results and limits: Tissue TCR repertoires likely differ from these blood-only repertoires. Larger estimated richness was generally recorded for naive subsets relative to memory subsets. Clonotypes not shared had lower generation probabilities than those common to all four donors. Clonotypes that were shared across a handful of donors made up 4% to 6% of naive CD4 clonotypes.

Generated by immunoSEQ multiplex PCR, the TCRdb table keeps only in-frame clones and is missing some. The data hold 1.6 million or so clones, with approximately 98.5% observed a single time. This TCR was sampled from a man under 40 in good health. Sequenced: naive CD4+ T cells sorted from blood. As for subset: CD45RA+ positively selected.

CDR3 in DNA: TGCGCCAGCAGGAACGCCCCCGGGACGGAAAGCAATGAGCAGTTCTTC. Translation gives CASRNAPGTESNEQFF. The chain combines TRBV5-1 with TRBJ2-1; the D gene could be TRBD1 or TRBD2 (5 bases each). The germline gives CDR1 SGHRS, CDR2 YFSETQ. Trimming removed 5 bases from V and 6 bases from J, with 21 bases in between. The CDR3 is 16 amino acids.